This T cell receptor (beta chain) was documented in a study of blood T cell repertoires in COVID-19. Germline CDR1 is ENHRY and CDR2 is SYGVKD. This CDR3 contains 14 residues. V gave up 9 bases and J gave up 4 bases; unmatched junction bases: 6. TCRdb's table, derived via immunoSEQ multiplex PCR, lists solely in-frame clones and lacks some. This table has around 300,000 clones, under 90% appearing once. The chain is built from TRBV10-3 and TRBJ1-4; TRBD1 matches 9 bases. The sequencing input was PBMCs or T cells enriched from blood (not recorded which). This receptor was obtained from a woman in her thirties who had recovered from COVID-19. CDR3 residues: CAIGSGQGNEKLFF. The CDR3 nucleotides are TGTGCCATAGGCTCGGGACAGGGTAATGAAAAACTGTTTTTT.